This T cell receptor (beta chain) was captured by sequencing in a study of blood T cell repertoires in COVID-19. At the level of the study: The United States, Italy and Spain provided the acute and convalescent COVID-19 samples.

Original data processing: Reference gene primer amplification gave nucleated cell count estimates. TCRdb's copy holds only in-frame clones and misses some; the assay was immunoSEQ multiplex PCR. V, J and clone size derive from that table, while D and trimming were established from the DNA sequence. The table has about 220,000 clones, around three quarters seen once. Unmatched junction bases numbered 3, after V lost 3 bases and J lost 12 bases. The CDR3 length is 12 residues. The sample was peripheral blood. V and J are TRBV12-3 or TRBV12-4 and TRBJ2-4; 9 nucleotides align to TRBD2. The receptor comes from a woman aged 70-85 years with acute or convalescent COVID-19. This chain's CDR3 is CASSLGTSNQYF. The CDR3 region has the DNA TGTGCCAGCAGTTTGGGGACTAGCAATCAGTACTTC.